These 18 T cell receptor beta chains share one sample of origin, sequenced in a study of blood T cell repertoires in COVID-19. Libraries were prepared by immunoSEQ multiplex PCR; TCRdb keeps only in-frame clonotypes and omits some of them. The sample has 200,000 or so clones, roughly 80% seen once. Specimen: peripheral blood. These receptors originate from a human donor in a cohort sampled during active COVID-19.

The rearrangement links TRBV6-5 to TRBJ1-2, with D hard to call. CDR3 length: 12 residues. Per the germline V gene, CDR1 is MNHEY and CDR2 is SVGAGI. The V gene lost 2 bases and the J gene lost 6 bases, with 7 bases spanning the gap. The CDR3 nucleotides read TGTGCCAGCAGTTACGAGGGAGATGGCTACACCTTC. It specifies CASSYEGDGYTF.

J is TRBJ1-5 and V is TRBV7-2; 8 positions match TRBD1. CDR3 length equals 14 residues. The J segment lost 11 bases and the V segment lost 4 bases, leaving 10 bases of the junction unmatched. Germline V CDR1 and CDR2: SGHTA, FQGNSA. This chain's CDR3 is CASSSGQGRRAQHF. CDR3 coding DNA: TGTGCCAGCAGCTCTGGACAGGGACGAAGGGCCCAGCATTTT.

J is TRBJ2-5 and V is TRBV9, with 7 bases fitting TRBD2. Germline lookup yields CDR1 SGDLS and CDR2 YYNGEE. This CDR3 has 16 amino acids. J gave up 5 bases and V 0 bases, and 10 bases lay outside the gene matches. Here the CDR3 reads CASSVEGQGGMETQYF. CDR3 nucleotide sequence: TGTGCCAGCAGCGTAGAAGGGCAGGGAGGGATGGAGACCCAGTACTTC.

The CDR3 DNA follows: TGCACCAGCAGTCAAATCCTTCCACTAGCGGGACCCTTCTACGAGCAGTACTTC. It is translated as CTSSQILPLAGPFYEQYF. The chain carries TRBV1 and TRBJ2-7; the DNA was not used to check the table's D call, TRBD2. TRBV1 constitutes a pseudogene. The CDR3 is 18 residues long.

The chain couples TRBV5-1 to TRBJ2-1, with TRBD1 as a possible D gene (6 bases). Germline CDR1 and CDR2: SGHRS and YFSETQ. V lost 4 bases and J lost 1, with 21 bases in between. The CDR3 sequence is 18 residues long. The CDR3 DNA is TGCGCCAGCAGCCCGAGGGGGTTGGCCGCCCCATCCTACAATGAGCAGTTCTTC. Protein: CASSPRGLAAPSYNEQFF. Full variable domain (missing parts from reference TRBV5-1 and TRBJ2-1): KAGVTQTPRYLIKTRGQQVTLSCSPISGHRSVSWYQQTPGQGLQFLFEYFSETQRNKGNFPGRFSGRQFSNSRSEMNVSTLELGDSALYLCASSPRGLAAPSYNEQFFGPGTRLTVL.

This chain joins TRBV7-6 and TRBJ1-3; D may be TRBD1 (5 bases). Germline CDR1 and CDR2: SGHVS and FNYEAQ. Trimming stripped 7 bases from V and 0 bases from J, with 13 bases between. This CDR3 has 15 residues. CDR3 residues: CASTLGGISGNTIYF. CDR3 coding DNA: TGTGCCAGCACCTTGGGGGGGATCTCTGGAAACACCATATATTTT. Using reference TRBV7-6 and TRBJ1-3 for the parts outside the CDR3, the full variable domain is GAGVSQSPRYKVTKRGQDVALRCDPISGHVSLYWYRQALGQGPEFLTYFNYEAQQDKSGLPNDRFSAERPEGSISTLTIQRTEQRDSAMYRCASTLGGISGNTIYFGEGSWLTVV.

The CDR3, as DNA: TGTGCCTTTCGGACAGGGCTGGGTTCCTATAATTCACCCCTCCACTTT. It codes for CAFRTGLGSYNSPLHF. This sequence joins TRBV30 and TRBJ1-6; 8 bases match TRBD1. Germline V gene sequence: CDR1 GTSNPN, CDR2 SVGIG (reference sequence). The CDR3 has 16 amino acids. Trimming at V came to 7 bases and at J to 1 base, leaving 9 bases not matched to a gene. Full variable domain (outside the CDR3, taken from reference TRBV30 and TRBJ1-6): SQTIHQWPATLVQPVGSPLSLECTVEGTSNPNLYWYRQAAGRGLQLLFYSVGIGQISSEVPQNLSASRPQDRQFILSSKKLLLSDSGFYLCAFRTGLGSYNSPLHFGNGTRLTVT.

This clone was recorded only once. The rearrangement joins TRBV7-3 to TRBJ1-4, with unresolved D. The V and J ends lost 2 bases and 10 bases respectively, with 17 bases between them. The CDR3 covers 15 residues. Germline V gene lookup returns CDR1 SGHTA and CDR2 FQGTGA. Written as DNA, the CDR3 is TGTGCCAGCAGCTTATTTCCTCCACCGGGAGCAAAACTGTTTTTT. Protein product: CASSLFPPPGAKLFF. The full variable domain, in which reference TRBV7-3 and TRBJ1-4 provide the parts outside the CDR3, is GAGVSQTPSNKVTEKGKYVELRCDPISGHTALYWYRQSLGQGPEFLIYFQGTGAADDSGLPNDRFFAVRPEGSVSTLKIQRTERGDSAVYLCASSLFPPPGAKLFFGSGTQLSVL.

The gene calls are TRBV11-1 and TRBJ1-1, with D perhaps TRBD1 (6 bases). The CDR3 length is 11 residues. Germline values: CDR1 SGHAT, CDR2 FQDESV (reference sequence). Deletions cut 4 bases from V and 11 bases from J, with 11 bases between. Written as DNA, the CDR3 is TGTGCCAGCAGCTCCAGGGGTGGGGCTTTCTTT. Residues: CASSSRGGAFF. The full variable domain, completed using reference TRBV11-1 and TRBJ1-1, is EAEVAQSPRYKITEKSQAVAFWCDPISGHATLYWYRQILGQGPELLVQFQDESVVDDSQLPKDRFSAERLKGVDSTLKIQPAELGDSAMYLCASSSRGGAFFGQGTRLTVV.

The V gene is TRBV19, the J gene TRBJ1-5; D is ambiguous. The CDR3 covers 17 residues. The V gene lost 3 bases and the J gene lost 1 base, with 16 bases spanning the gap. The V gene's germline CDR1 is LNHDA and CDR2 SQIVND (reference sequence). CDR3: CASSIGRGRMSNQPQHF. CDR3 DNA sequence: TGTGCCAGTAGTATTGGTAGAGGGCGTATGAGCAATCAGCCCCAGCATTTT.

V usage is TRBV4-2 and J usage is TRBJ1-4; a weak D match, TRBD1 (5 bases). The V gene lost 0 bases and the J gene lost 8 bases, with 10 bases spanning the gap. This CDR3 spans 14 amino acids. Germline lookup yields CDR1 LGHNA and CDR2 YNFKEQ. The CDR3 coding sequence is TGTGCCAGCAGCCAAGAAGCAGGGTGGGAAAAACTGTTTTTT. Translation gives CASSQEAGWEKLFF.

This clone was counted only a few times. This sequence joins TRBV10-1 and TRBJ2-2; 7 nucleotides match TRBD2. This CDR3 is built from 12 residues. V trimming: 9 bases; J trimming: 8 bases; junction bases outside the gene matches: 6. Per the germline V gene, CDR1 is WNHNN and CDR2 is SYGVQD (reference sequence). CDR3 amino acids: CARRTSPGELFF. CDR3 DNA: TGCGCCAGGAGGACTAGTCCGGGGGAGCTGTTTTTT.

This clone was recorded once. The chain employs TRBV30 and TRBJ2-6; D gene uncertain. CDR3 length: 15 amino acids. Looked up from germline, CDR1 is GTSNPN and CDR2 is SVGIG (reference sequence). V gave up 2 bases and J gave up 0 bases, with 8 bases separating them. The CDR3 DNA reads as TGTGCCTGGAGTTCACTCCCCTCTGGGGCCAACGTCCTGACTTTC. It specifies CAWSSLPSGANVLTF.

The rearrangement uses TRBV18 and TRBJ1-3, with 8 bases identical to TRBD1. CDR1 is KGHSH, CDR2 LQKENI, per germline. The J segment lost 0 bases and the V segment lost 3 bases, leaving 7 bases of the junction unmatched. This CDR3 comprises 17 residues. The CDR3 bases are TGTGCCAGCTCACCGGTGGACAGGGTGAGCTCTGGAAACACCATATATTTT. Protein product: CASSPVDRVSSGNTIYF.

The genes are TRBV6-2 or TRBV6-3 and TRBJ2-1, with a weak D call TRBD2 (6 bases). This CDR3 is built from 15 residues. Trimming stripped 2 bases from V and 5 bases from J, with 13 bases between. Germline V gives CDR1 MNHEY, CDR2 SVGEGT. DNA for the CDR3: TGTGCCAGCAGTTACGCTCTAGCGACAGACAATGAGCAGTTCTTC. It translates to CASSYALATDNEQFF.

This clone was observed a few times. This chain links TRBV9 with TRBJ2-7; TRBD1 aligns across 7 bases. This CDR3 has 16 residues. From germline, CDR1 is SGDLS and CDR2 YYNGEE. Trimming at V came to 4 bases and at J to 2 bases, leaving 12 bases not matched to a gene. This CDR3 reads CASSPTPGQFPYEQYF. The CDR3 nucleotides are TGTGCCAGCAGCCCAACTCCGGGACAGTTCCCCTACGAGCAGTACTTC.

V is TRBV29-1 and J is TRBJ2-7; unclear D gene. CDR1 and CDR2 (germline): SQVTM, ANQGSEA. V was shortened by 8 bases and J by 7 bases, with 18 bases between the two germline ends. This CDR3 comprises 12 residues. The CDR3 here is CSTSTFPGEQYF. Here the CDR3 DNA reads TGCAGCACCTCCACATTCCCCGGGGAGCAGTACTTC.

This sequence joins TRBV27 and TRBJ2-5, with 7 bases lining up with TRBD1. Germline V gene sequence: CDR1 MNHEY, CDR2 SMNVEV (reference sequence). The V and J ends lost 3 bases and 8 bases, in that order; junction bases with no gene match: 6. This CDR3 spans 13 amino acids. Written as DNA, the CDR3 is TGTGCCAGCAGTTTCCGACAGGGCTACACCCAGTACTTC. Its protein product is CASSFRQGYTQYF.